Shown below are 14 T cell receptor beta chains from a single sample sequenced in a study of OX40 agonist ivuxolimab in advanced cancers. The repertoire was sequenced with immunoSEQ multiplex PCR; TCRdb's copy has only in-frame clones and lacks some. The sample includes 23,000 or so clones, about 80% of them seen just once. Here the sequenced sample was CD4+ or CD8+ T cells sorted from blood, taken in a trial of the OX40 agonist ivuxolimab. These receptor sequences come from an adult with an advanced solid tumor such as melanoma, head and neck, liver or kidney cancer.

The chain couples TRBV9 to TRBJ2-7, with a weak D call TRBD1 (5 bases). This CDR3 comprises 14 residues. V was clipped by 3 bases and J by 4 bases, with 14 bases between them. In germline, CDR1 is SGDLS, CDR2 YYNGEE. Here the CDR3 DNA reads TGTGCCAGCAGCGAGGGCAGGGTTGGGTACGAGCAGTACTTC. Translating it yields CASSEGRVGYEQYF.

The chain combines TRBV28 with TRBJ2-1, with 9 bases that match TRBD1. J was trimmed by 3 bases and V by 6 bases; bases with no gene match: 12. Germline CDR1 reads MDHEN; CDR2 reads SYDVKM. This CDR3 has 17 amino acids. The CDR3 spells CASSPGTGRGIYNEQFF. The CDR3 bases are TGTGCCAGCAGCCCGGGGACAGGGCGGGGCATCTACAATGAGCAGTTCTTC.

This chain uses TRBV10-2 with TRBJ2-2; D perhaps matches TRBD1 (7 bases). From germline, CDR1 is WSHSY and CDR2 SAAADI. The CDR3 consists of 13 residues. V was cut by 6 bases and J by 8 bases, with 13 bases left in between. CDR3 amino acids: CASSPQGRGELFF. CDR3 DNA sequence: TGCGCCAGCAGCCCACAGGGGAGGGGGGAGCTGTTTTTT.

The chain has TRBV11-2 and TRBJ2-2, with D possibly TRBD2 on 5 matching bases. V was cut by 5 bases and J by 7 bases, with 11 bases left in between. Germline lookup yields CDR1 SGHAT and CDR2 FQNNGV. The CDR3 covers 13 residues. For the CDR3, the DNA is TGTGCCAGCAGCCGTGGGAGTGGCGGGGAGCTGTTTTTT. Translation gives CASSRGSGGELFF.

J is TRBJ1-1 and V is TRBV6-5; the match to TRBD1 covers 7 bases. The CDR3 contains 14 residues. V was clipped by 6 bases and J by 5 bases; unmatched bases: 9. Germline lookup yields CDR1 MNHEY and CDR2 SVGAGI. The CDR3 region is CASRGQTGRTEAFF. CDR3 DNA: TGTGCCAGCAGGGGGCAGACAGGGCGGACTGAAGCTTTCTTT.

The chain carries TRBV12-2 and TRBJ1-5. TRBV12-2 is designated a pseudogene. There are 15 residues in the CDR3. As DNA, the CDR3 is TGTGCAAGTCGCTTAGTTCAAAGTAGCAATCAGCCCCAGCATTTT. Protein: CASRLVQSSNQPQHF.

V gene TRBV28 combines with J gene TRBJ2-5; D possibly uses TRBD1 or TRBD2 (6 bases each). The V gene's germline CDR1 is MDHEN and CDR2 SYDVKM. V was cut by 3 bases and J by 5 bases, with 10 bases left in between. The CDR3 sequence is 13 residues long. The CDR3 protein is CASSFGGGETQYF. For the CDR3, the DNA is TGTGCCAGCAGTTTCGGGGGCGGGGAGACCCAGTACTTC. The full variable domain, rest sourced from reference TRBV28 and TRBJ2-5, is DVKVTQSSRYLVKRTGEKVFLECVQDMDHENMFWYRQDPGLGLRLIYFSYDVKMKEKGDIPEGYSVSREKKERFSLILESASTNQTSMYLCASSFGGGETQYFGPGTRLLVL.

This clone showed up just a few times. The gene calls are TRBV7-2 and TRBJ2-7; maybe TRBD2 (6 bases). The V and J ends lost 5 bases and 0 bases respectively, with 11 bases between them. This CDR3 spans 14 amino acids. Germline CDR1 reads SGHTA; CDR2 reads FQGNSA. This chain's CDR3 is CASSQGLRSYEQYF. CDR3 coding DNA: TGTGCCAGCAGCCAGGGACTCCGCTCCTACGAGCAGTACTTC.

The rearrangement links TRBV7-3 to TRBJ2-1, with 10 bases fitting TRBD2. CDR1 is SGHTA and CDR2 is FQGTGA in the germline V gene. The CDR3 runs 16 residues. V dropped 0 bases and J dropped 7; count of bases not matched to a gene: 6. CDR3 residues: CASSLTPSGSANEQFF. The CDR3 nucleotides are TGTGCCAGCAGCTTAACTCCTAGCGGGAGTGCGAATGAGCAGTTCTTC.

The J gene is TRBJ1-1, the V gene TRBV7-9; D uncertain. CDR3 size: 11 residues. CDR1 and CDR2 (germline): SEHNR, FQNEAQ (reference sequence). V lost 3 bases, J lost 11 bases, and 10 bases lay in between. CDR3 sequence (DNA): TGTGCCAGCAGCTTGCATACTTGGGCTTTCTTT. This translates into CASSLHTWAFF.

This chain connects TRBV7-2 to TRBJ1-6; possibly TRBD1 for D (6 bases). CDR1 is SGHTA, CDR2 FQGNSA, per germline. The CDR3 extends over 16 amino acids. The V and J ends lost 5 bases and 8 bases respectively, with 19 bases between them. The CDR3 is CASSLTGPPTDSPLHF. As DNA, the CDR3 is TGTGCCAGCAGCCTGACAGGTCCACCGACGGATTCACCCCTCCACTTT.

The chain joins TRBV30 to TRBJ1-3, with TRBD1 as a possible D gene (5 bases). CDR1 GTSNPN and CDR2 SVGIG come from the germline V gene (reference sequence). Deletions cut 0 bases from V and 3 bases from J, with 6 bases between. CDR3 length equals 13 residues. The CDR3 loop reads CAWSVQGGNTIYF. Written as DNA, the CDR3 is TGTGCCTGGAGTGTCCAGGGTGGAAACACCATATATTTT.

The count of this clone is one. The chain combines TRBV5-5 with TRBJ2-7; TRBD2 might be the D (6 bases). This CDR3 region has 15 residues. V gave up 4 bases and J gave up 2 bases, with 16 bases separating them. Germline CDR1 is SGHKS and CDR2 is YYEKEE (reference sequence). Here the CDR3 reads CASSPAGSRAYEQYF. The DNA of the CDR3 is TGTGCCAGCAGCCCGGCGGGGAGTCGCGCCTACGAGCAGTACTTC.

The chain recombines TRBV19 with TRBJ1-1; the D gene is possibly TRBD1 (6 bases). The germline V gene encodes CDR1 LNHDA and CDR2 SQIVND (reference sequence). The CDR3 sequence is 13 residues long. V was cut by 7 bases and J by 9 bases, with 18 bases left in between. The CDR3 DNA reads as TGTGCCAGTAAACGGAACAGGGAGAGTAAAGCTTTCTTT. Protein product: CASKRNRESKAFF.